The 15 T cell receptor beta chains presented below share a single source sample, sequenced in a study of blood T cell repertoires in COVID-19. Here immunoSEQ multiplex PCR was the method, and the copy in TCRdb shows in-frame clones only, minus some. This table holds 270,000 or so clones, approximately 90% found once. The material sequenced was PBMCs or T cells enriched from blood (not recorded which). The origin of the receptors is a woman under 40 with acute COVID-19.

CDR3 protein: CASSAPGQLTYNEQFF. CDR3 sequence (DNA): TGTGCCAGCAGCGCCCCGGGACAGCTAACCTACAATGAGCAGTTCTTC. The chain links TRBV27 to TRBJ2-1; 7 bases match TRBD1. V shed 6 bases and J 2 bases; nucleotides not matched to a gene: 10. Germline V gene lookup returns CDR1 MNHEY and CDR2 SMNVEV (reference sequence). This CDR3 has 16 residues.

V is TRBV13 and J is TRBJ2-1, with 8 bases that match TRBD2. Per the germline V gene, CDR1 is PRHDT and CDR2 is FYEKMQ (reference sequence). V gave up 4 bases and J gave up 7 bases; unmatched junction bases: 6. The CDR3 loop spans 14 amino acids. CDR3 in amino acids: CASSSGLEGNEQFF. CDR3 nucleotide sequence: TGTGCCAGCAGCTCGGGACTAGAGGGGAATGAGCAGTTCTTC.

V usage is TRBV2 and J usage is TRBJ2-2; possibly TRBD1 for D (6 bases). V gave up 5 bases and J gave up 2 bases, with 9 bases separating them. The CDR3 consists of 14 residues. Per the germline V gene, CDR1 is SNHLY and CDR2 is FYNNEI. Here the CDR3 reads CASSQGHNTGELFF. The CDR3 DNA is TGTGCCAGCAGTCAGGGACACAACACCGGGGAGCTGTTTTTT. Filled out from reference TRBV2 and TRBJ2-2, the complete variable domain reads EPEVTQTPSHQVTQMGQEVILRCVPISNHLYFYWYRQILGQKVEFLVSFYNNEISEKSEIFDDQFSVERPDGSNFTLKIRSTKLEDSAMYFCASSQGHNTGELFFGEGSRLTVL.

The chain joins TRBV7-6 to TRBJ2-3; TRBD2 agrees at 13 bases. Germline V CDR1 and CDR2: SGHVS, FNYEAQ. The CDR3 has 18 residues. V lost 5 bases, J lost 0 bases, and 8 bases stayed unmatched. The CDR3 sequence: CASSPGTSGKTSTDTQYF. In DNA form, the CDR3 reads TGTGCCAGCAGCCCCGGGACTAGCGGGAAGACTAGCACAGATACGCAGTATTTT.

The V gene is TRBV9, the J gene TRBJ2-1; 12 positions match TRBD2. The CDR3 extends over 20 amino acids. Germline CDR1 SGDLS, CDR2 YYNGEE. V shed 0 bases and J 0 bases; nucleotides not matched to a gene: 10. The CDR3 reads CASSVDVASGRGSSYNEQFF. The CDR3 DNA sequence: TGTGCCAGCAGCGTAGACGTGGCTAGCGGGAGGGGAAGCTCCTACAATGAGCAGTTCTTC.

The chain uses TRBV6-6 and TRBJ1-5; D may be TRBD1 (5 bases). Germline V CDR1 and CDR2: MNHNY, SVGAGI (reference sequence). The CDR3 is made up of 14 amino acids. V was trimmed by 0 bases and J by 5 bases, leaving 8 bases between them. The chain's CDR3 is CASSYSGLDQPQHF. CDR3 nucleotide sequence: TGTGCCAGCAGTTACTCGGGACTCGATCAGCCCCAGCATTTT.

The chain employs TRBV9 and TRBJ2-7, with a weak D call TRBD1 (5 bases). There are 15 residues in the CDR3. The V gene's germline CDR1 is SGDLS and CDR2 YYNGEE. V shed 0 bases and J shed 2 bases, with 12 bases lying between them. CDR3 nucleotide sequence: TGTGCCAGCAGCGTAGGCCAGGGTAGTGCCTACGAGCAGTACTTC. Protein sequence: CASSVGQGSAYEQYF.

DNA for the CDR3: TGCGCCAGCACTACTAGCGGGAGGGCAGAAGAGACCCAGTACTTC. Translated: CASTTSGRAEETQYF. The rearrangement uses TRBV5-1 and TRBJ2-5; 13 bases are shared with TRBD2. V shed 6 bases and J 3 bases; nucleotides not matched to a gene: 5. Germline V gene sequence: CDR1 SGHRS, CDR2 YFSETQ. CDR3 size: 15 residues.

As concerns this clone: Germline is not matched at one junction end, which may reflect a read error. This chain joins TRBV5-4 and TRBJ2-7; 7 nucleotides line up with TRBD2. Germline values: CDR1 SGHNT, CDR2 YYREEE (reference sequence). The CDR3 loop spans 12 amino acids. CDR3 sequence: CASRLGGDEQYF. The CDR3 DNA follows: TGTGCCAGCAGGTTGGGGGGGGACGAGCAGTACTTC.

The genes are TRBV12-5 and TRBJ2-3; 13 bases match TRBD2. CDR1 and CDR2 (germline): LGHNT, FRNRAP. J gave up 6 bases and V 6 bases, and 9 bases lay outside the gene matches. This CDR3 has 16 residues. CDR3 loop: CASGTGTSGNMDTQYF. Here the CDR3 DNA reads TGTGCTAGTGGAACCGGGACTAGCGGGAATATGGATACGCAGTATTTT.

The rearrangement joins TRBV5-1 to TRBJ1-1; TRBD1 agrees at 9 bases. With V trimmed by 3 bases and J by 6 bases, 12 bases remained unmatched. The CDR3 has 16 amino acids. Germline lookup yields CDR1 SGHRS and CDR2 YFSETQ. The CDR3 here is CASSSIPGQGLSEAFF. CDR3 bases: TGCGCCAGCAGCTCAATACCGGGACAGGGTTTGTCTGAAGCTTTCTTT.

This chain uses TRBV29-1 with TRBJ2-1, with D possibly matching TRBD2 (7 bases). Germline lookup yields CDR1 SQVTM and CDR2 ANQGSEA. The CDR3 is made up of 13 amino acids. Trimming stripped 4 bases from V and 9 bases from J, with 16 bases between. CDR3 nucleotides: TGCAGCGTTGTAGTGGGAGGGGGGGGTGAGCAGTTCTTC. This gives the protein CSVVVGGGGEQFF.

This rearrangement joins TRBV6-5 to TRBJ1-5, with D possibly matching TRBD1 (6 bases). V lost 5 bases, J lost 1 base, and 9 bases lay in between. Germline-derived CDR1 and CDR2 are MNHEY and SVGAGI. The CDR3 has 14 amino acids. CDR3 DNA: TGTGCCAGCAGTCTACAGGGAAGCAATCAGCCCCAGCATTTT. As protein: CASSLQGSNQPQHF.

The chain is built from TRBV19 and TRBJ1-4; 7 bases are a match to TRBD1. V lost 2 bases to trimming and J lost 5 bases; unmatched junction nucleotides: 2. CDR1 is LNHDA, CDR2 SQIVND, per germline (reference sequence). CDR3 length: 14 amino acids. The CDR3 DNA follows: TGTGCCAGTAGTATAACAGGGGCGAATGAAAAACTGTTTTTT. It is translated as CASSITGANEKLFF.

The rearrangement links TRBV5-4 to TRBJ2-7; 8 nucleotides align to TRBD1. The CDR3 spans 15 residues. J lost 2 bases, V lost 0 bases, and 4 bases had no gene match. Germline V lookup: CDR1 SGHNT, CDR2 YYREEE (reference sequence). The DNA of the CDR3 is TGTGCCAGCAGCTTGGATGGGACAGGAACCTACGAGCAGTACTTC. Translated, it gives CASSLDGTGTYEQYF. The full variable domain, in which reference TRBV5-4 and TRBJ2-7 provide the parts outside the CDR3, is ETGVTQSPTHLIKTRGQQVTLRCSSQSGHNTVSWYQQALGQGPQFIFQYYREEENGRGNFPPRFSGLQFPNYSSELNVNALELDDSALYLCASSLDGTGTYEQYFGPGTRLTVT.